A single T cell receptor beta chain is shown here with its context. Other DNA sequences in the sample encode the same CDR3. Using immunoSEQ multiplex PCR, the repertoire was profiled, and TCRdb retains in-frame clones only, with some absent. This sample carries more than 600,000 clones, 92% of them seen once, and the ten largest clones take 24%. Naive CD8 cells lacked CD45RO, underwent positive selection for CCR7 and left out terminally differentiated effector memory CD45RA+ cells. The CDR3 has 13 amino acids. Trimming stripped 1 base from V and 2 bases from J, with 5 bases between. Germline CDR1 reads MDHEN; CDR2 reads SYDVKM. The data were obtained in a study of shared clonotypes between healthy human individuals.

V is TRBV28 and J is TRBJ1-1, with unresolved D. The receptor was derived from a man younger than 40 in good health. Sequenced: naive CD8+ T cells sorted from blood. The CDR3 DNA is TGTGCCAGCAGTTTATCCCCTAACACTGAAGCTTTCTTT. It is translated as CASSLSPNTEAFF. The entire variable domain, with the rest obtained from reference TRBV28 and TRBJ1-1, is as follows: DVKVTQSSRYLVKRTGEKVFLECVQDMDHENMFWYRQDPGLGLRLIYFSYDVKMKEKGDIPEGYSVSREKKERFSLILESASTNQTSMYLCASSLSPNTEAFFGQGTRLTVV.